This T cell receptor beta chain is from a study of blood T cell repertoires in COVID-19. Background on the study: COVID-19 samples, acute and convalescent, were from the United States, Italy and Spain. PBMCs, B-cell-depleted T cells, or T cells were the source of the cDNA or gDNA that made up the material.

Authors' analysis steps: By means of reference gene primer amplification, nucleated cell counts were estimated. Generated by immunoSEQ multiplex PCR, the TCRdb table keeps only in-frame clones and is missing some. That table gives V, J and clone size, and the DNA gave D and trimming. The table includes 55,000 to 90,000 clones, around 81% detected once. CDR3 length equals 14 residues. From germline, CDR1 is LGHDT and CDR2 YNNKEL (reference sequence). V shed 5 bases, J shed 7 bases, and the junction held 5 bases outside the gene matches. The specimen was peripheral blood. The sequence was obtained from a woman aged 55-69 years with acute or convalescent COVID-19. The chain carries TRBV3-1 (or the pseudogene TRBV3-2) and TRBJ2-2; 9 bases line up with TRBD2. CDR3 sequence reads: CASSKRGEDGELFF. The DNA for the CDR3 is TGTGCCAGCAGCAAGCGGGGGGAGGACGGGGAGCTGTTTTTT.